The rows below give T cell receptor beta chains drawn from one sample of a study of T cells in Graves' hyperthyroidism and ophthalmopathy. MiXCR, run by TCRdb on the multiplex PCR reads, gives a single entry per CDR3 protein. Here the sample spans roughly 550,000 distinct CDR3 sequences, 15% to 20% being singletons. Source material: blood. All receptors derive from a woman aged 25 to 39 with Graves' ophthalmopathy. Each CDR3 is given without its conserved first and last residue.

J gene	V gene	CDR3 protein
TRBJ2-1	TRBV11-3	ASSSSSGHSYNEQF
TRBJ2-2	TRBV2	ASNGLAGGPAGELF
TRBJ2-7	TRBV3-1	ASSRGQGASYEQY
TRBJ2-1	TRBV6-2/TRBV6-3	ASSYQLGLAEPDEQF
TRBJ1-4	TRBV7-2	ASSLYYRGFNEKLF
TRBJ2-7	TRBV28	ASSSRVGGSYEQY
TRBJ2-5	TRBV11-1	ASSFWSQQETQY
TRBJ1-4	TRBV28	ASSLRGPPREKLF
TRBJ1-1	TRBV13	ASSLQGLQNTEAF
TRBJ2-7	TRBV7-2	ASSLAVSGNSYEQY
TRBJ1-1	TRBV28	ASSPLGDSAF
TRBJ2-7	TRBV20-1	SANSSLAGYRYSPYEQY
TRBJ2-1	TRBV5-1	ASSRPGQGINEQF
TRBJ1-2	TRBV20-1	SARTKTWGYT
TRBJ2-3	TRBV9	ASSARFTDTQY
TRBJ2-3	TRBV11-2	ASSSGRGNATDTQY
TRBJ1-4	TRBV11-2	ASSSDRWEKLF
TRBJ2-3	TRBV19	ASRKGTAVLPDTQY
TRBJ1-1	TRBV12-3/TRBV12-4	ASRETGPEAF
TRBJ2-7	TRBV28	ASRGGAWRTYEQY
TRBJ1-2	TRBV10-3	AIEPGPTDGYT
TRBJ2-7	TRBV28	ASGPVVVGPSYEQY
TRBJ1-4	TRBV28	ASNPTGNEKLF
TRBJ2-5	TRBV6-2/TRBV6-3	ASSTIWYQETQY
TRBJ2-1	TRBV19	ASSIGRGAYNEQF
TRBJ2-5	TRBV6-5	ASSYSGEPQETQY
TRBJ2-7	TRBV6-2/TRBV6-3	ASGRTISYEQY
TRBJ2-1	TRBV9	ASSVEGGLEQF
TRBJ1-1	TRBV9	ASSVRDRNEAF
TRBJ1-5	TRBV9	ASSNGGSQPQH
TRBJ2-5	TRBV12-3/TRBV12-4	ASTRVSGAAETQY
TRBJ2-1	TRBV11-2	ASSSPPTGQNNEQF
TRBJ2-2	TRBV7-2	ASSFGTRVGGELF
TRBJ2-1	TRBV6-2/TRBV6-3	ASASQQGVYNEQF
TRBJ2-7	TRBV9	ASSRDTDSYEQY
TRBJ1-1	TRBV11-1	ASIGQGYTEAF
TRBJ1-3	TRBV5-1	ASSFKGDRTIY
TRBJ2-1	TRBV2	ASSYLQGEGYNEQF
TRBJ2-1	TRBV24-1	ATSVAGGWNEQF
TRBJ2-1	TRBV11-1	ASSPRTGGNEQF
TRBJ1-3	TRBV5-1	ASSLQGHGNTIY
TRBJ1-3	TRBV18	ASSPIPPGTAGNTIY
TRBJ1-3	TRBV13	ASSPPGGVGNTIY
TRBJ2-5	TRBV6-1	ASSLERGQEGETQY
TRBJ2-4	TRBV4-1	ASSQGTQTLAKNIQY
TRBJ2-5	TRBV5-1	ASSGGGVISETQY
TRBJ2-7	TRBV27	ASRRGTSSSYEQY
TRBJ2-1	TRBV7-9	ASSLADGLAGGPSYNEQF
TRBJ2-5	TRBV14	ASSHIRKETQY
TRBJ1-1	TRBV10-3	AITQQGTTEAF
TRBJ2-7	TRBV7-2	ASSPGNRAYEQY
TRBJ2-3	TRBV4-1	ASSKRLAVTDTQY
TRBJ1-3	TRBV4-3	ASSQDLGDTSSGNTIY
TRBJ1-1	TRBV15	ATSRDPVNTEAF
TRBJ1-1	TRBV6-5	ASSYSPGQGVGNTEAF
TRBJ2-2	TRBV19	ASEMGGVAGELF
TRBJ2-5	TRBV6-2/TRBV6-3	ASRVMGLAEIQETQY